This T cell receptor beta chain was sequenced in a study of CXCR3-negative and CXCR3-positive naive CD8 T cells. By frequency, this clonotype is medium-sized. Its specificity is unknown. Overall study findings and caveats: Relative to CXCR3-negative naive cells, CXCR3-positive naive cells had more hydrophobic TRB CDR3s.

TRB cDNA was prepared as libraries by UMI-labeled 5' RACE. Following a re-call of the 5' RACE reads, TCRdb has one entry per CDR3 protein and lacks DNA. The table lists thousands of distinct CDR3 sequences, with over 1.3% in the top ten. Germline loops: CDR1 MGHDK, CDR2 SYGVNS. The CDR3 totals 17 residues. The rearrangement links TRBV25-1 to TRBJ2-2; without DNA, the TCRdb call of TRBD1 cannot be checked. Specimen: naive CXCR3+ CD8+ T cells from blood. Subset described: CD45RO-CCR7+CD27+CD95- naive CD8+ T cells expressing CXCR3 (TNR3+). This clonotype was sampled from a human donor in good health. Some clones in this sample may be carry-over from other donors' samples. The CDR3 protein is CASTRHPGTANTGELFF.